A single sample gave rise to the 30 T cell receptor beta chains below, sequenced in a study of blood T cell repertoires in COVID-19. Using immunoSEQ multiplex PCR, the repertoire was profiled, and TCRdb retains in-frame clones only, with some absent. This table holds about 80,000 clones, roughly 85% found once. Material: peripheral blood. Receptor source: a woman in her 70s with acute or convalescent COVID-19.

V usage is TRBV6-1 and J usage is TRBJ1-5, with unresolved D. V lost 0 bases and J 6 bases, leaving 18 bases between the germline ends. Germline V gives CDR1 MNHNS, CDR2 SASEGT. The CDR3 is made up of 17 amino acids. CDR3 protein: CASSEAPSPPYGQPQHF. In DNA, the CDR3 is TGTGCCAGCAGTGAAGCCCCGTCCCCCCCCTACGGTCAGCCCCAGCATTTT.

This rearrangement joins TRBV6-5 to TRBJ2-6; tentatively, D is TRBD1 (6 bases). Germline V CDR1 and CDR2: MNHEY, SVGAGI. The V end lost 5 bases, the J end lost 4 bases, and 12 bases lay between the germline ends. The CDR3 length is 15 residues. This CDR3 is CASSQQGSGANVLTF. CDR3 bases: TGTGCCAGCAGTCAACAGGGATCCGGGGCCAACGTCCTGACTTTC.

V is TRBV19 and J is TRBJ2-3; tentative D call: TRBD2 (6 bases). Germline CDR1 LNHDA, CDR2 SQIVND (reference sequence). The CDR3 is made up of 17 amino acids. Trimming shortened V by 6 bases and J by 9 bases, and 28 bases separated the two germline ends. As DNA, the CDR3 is TGTGCCAGTAGCCCACCCCCATACGGGAGCCCCGATACGACGCAGTATTTT. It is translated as CASSPPPYGSPDTTQYF.

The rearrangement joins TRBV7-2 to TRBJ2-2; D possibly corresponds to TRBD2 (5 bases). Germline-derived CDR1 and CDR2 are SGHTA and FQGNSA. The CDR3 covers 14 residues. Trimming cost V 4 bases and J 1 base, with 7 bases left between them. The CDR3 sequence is CASSSRGNTGELFF. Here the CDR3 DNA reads TGTGCCAGCAGCTCACGGGGGAACACCGGGGAGCTGTTTTTT.

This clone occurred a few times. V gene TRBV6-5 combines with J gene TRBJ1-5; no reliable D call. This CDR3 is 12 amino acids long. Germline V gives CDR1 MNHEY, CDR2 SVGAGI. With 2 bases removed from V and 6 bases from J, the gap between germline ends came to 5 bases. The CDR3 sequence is CASSYPGQPQHF. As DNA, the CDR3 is TGTGCCAGCAGTTACCCGGGTCAGCCCCAGCATTTT.

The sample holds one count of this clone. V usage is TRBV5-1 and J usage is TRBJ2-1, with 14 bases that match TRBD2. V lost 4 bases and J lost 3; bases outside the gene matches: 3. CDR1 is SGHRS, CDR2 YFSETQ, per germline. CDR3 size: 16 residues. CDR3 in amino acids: CASSPGLAGDYNEQFF. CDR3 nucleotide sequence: TGCGCCAGCAGCCCGGGACTAGCGGGAGACTACAATGAGCAGTTCTTC.

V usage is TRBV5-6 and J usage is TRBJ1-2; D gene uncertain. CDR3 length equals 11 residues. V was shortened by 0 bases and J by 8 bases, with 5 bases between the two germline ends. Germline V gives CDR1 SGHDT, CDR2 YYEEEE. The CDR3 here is CASSLARGYTF. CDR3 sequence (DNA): TGTGCCAGCAGCTTGGCGCGGGGCTACACCTTC.

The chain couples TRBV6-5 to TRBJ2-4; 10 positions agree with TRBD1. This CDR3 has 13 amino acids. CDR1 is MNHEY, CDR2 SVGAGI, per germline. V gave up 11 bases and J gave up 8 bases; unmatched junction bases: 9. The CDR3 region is CARTTGGMDIQYF. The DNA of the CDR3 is TGTGCCCGTACGACAGGGGGCATGGACATTCAGTACTTC.

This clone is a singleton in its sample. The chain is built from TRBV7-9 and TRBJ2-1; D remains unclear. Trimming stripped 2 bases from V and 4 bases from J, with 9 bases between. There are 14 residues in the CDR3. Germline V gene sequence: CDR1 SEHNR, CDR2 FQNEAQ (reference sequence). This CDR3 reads CASSLTRVYNEQFF. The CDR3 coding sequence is TGTGCCAGCAGCTTAACCCGGGTATACAATGAGCAGTTCTTC.

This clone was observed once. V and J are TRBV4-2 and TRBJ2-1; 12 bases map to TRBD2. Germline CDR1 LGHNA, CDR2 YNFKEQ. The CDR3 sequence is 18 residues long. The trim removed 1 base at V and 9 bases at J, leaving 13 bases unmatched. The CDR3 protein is CASSQGGGLAGLVSEQFF. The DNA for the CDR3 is TGTGCCAGCAGCCAAGGCGGGGGACTAGCGGGTTTAGTTAGTGAGCAGTTCTTC.

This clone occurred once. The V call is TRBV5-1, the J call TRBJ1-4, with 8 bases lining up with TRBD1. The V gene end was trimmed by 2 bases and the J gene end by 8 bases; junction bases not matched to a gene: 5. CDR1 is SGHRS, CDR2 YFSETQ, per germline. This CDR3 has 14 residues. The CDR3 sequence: CASSFRQGNEKLFF. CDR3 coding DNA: TGCGCCAGCAGCTTCCGACAGGGGAACGAAAAACTGTTTTTT.

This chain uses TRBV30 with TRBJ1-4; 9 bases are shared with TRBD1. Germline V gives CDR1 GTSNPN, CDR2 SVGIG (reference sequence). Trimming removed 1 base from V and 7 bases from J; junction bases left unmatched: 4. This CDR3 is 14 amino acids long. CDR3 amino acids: CAWSAGQGGEKLFF. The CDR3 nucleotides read TGTGCCTGGAGTGCGGGACAGGGCGGTGAAAAACTGTTTTTT.

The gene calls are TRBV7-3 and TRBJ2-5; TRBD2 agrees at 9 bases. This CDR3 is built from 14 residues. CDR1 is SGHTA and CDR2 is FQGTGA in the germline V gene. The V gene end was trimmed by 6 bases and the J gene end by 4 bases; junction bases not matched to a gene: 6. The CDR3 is CASREGLAGETQYF. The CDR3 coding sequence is TGTGCCAGCAGAGAGGGACTAGCTGGAGAGACCCAGTACTTC. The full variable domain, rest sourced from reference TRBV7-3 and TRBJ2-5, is GAGVSQTPSNKVTEKGKYVELRCDPISGHTALYWYRQSLGQGPEFLIYFQGTGAADDSGLPNDRFFAVRPEGSVSTLKIQRTERGDSAVYLCASREGLAGETQYFGPGTRLLVL.

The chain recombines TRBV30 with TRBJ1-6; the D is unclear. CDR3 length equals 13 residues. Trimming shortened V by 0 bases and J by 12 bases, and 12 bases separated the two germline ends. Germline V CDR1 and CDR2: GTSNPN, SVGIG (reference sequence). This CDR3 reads CAWSVQTNEPLHF. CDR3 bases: TGTGCCTGGAGTGTACAGACGAATGAACCCCTCCACTTT.

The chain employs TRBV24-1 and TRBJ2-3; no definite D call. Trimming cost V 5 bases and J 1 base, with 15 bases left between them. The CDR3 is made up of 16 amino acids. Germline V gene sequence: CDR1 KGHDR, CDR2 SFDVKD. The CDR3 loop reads CATSGASWVGTDTQYF. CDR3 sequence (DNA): TGTGCCACCAGTGGGGCTTCATGGGTGGGCACAGATACGCAGTATTTT.

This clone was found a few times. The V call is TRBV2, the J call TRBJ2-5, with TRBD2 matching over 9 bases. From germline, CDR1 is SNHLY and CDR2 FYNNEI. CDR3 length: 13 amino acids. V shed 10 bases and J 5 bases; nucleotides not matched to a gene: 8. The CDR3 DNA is TGTGCCACCAATAGCGGGAGCGGGGAGACCCAGTACTTC. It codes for CATNSGSGETQYF.

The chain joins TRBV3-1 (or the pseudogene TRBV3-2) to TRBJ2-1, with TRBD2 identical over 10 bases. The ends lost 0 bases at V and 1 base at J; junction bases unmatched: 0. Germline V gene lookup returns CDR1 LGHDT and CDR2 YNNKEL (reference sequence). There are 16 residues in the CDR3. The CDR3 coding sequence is TGTGCCAGCAGCCAAGAAGCGGGAGGGTCCTACAATGAGCAGTTCTTC. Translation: CASSQEAGGSYNEQFF.

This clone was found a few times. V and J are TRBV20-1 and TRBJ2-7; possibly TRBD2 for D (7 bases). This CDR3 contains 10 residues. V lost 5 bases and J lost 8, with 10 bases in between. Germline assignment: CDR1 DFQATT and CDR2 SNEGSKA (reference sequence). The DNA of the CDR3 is TGCAGTGCTTCGCGGGGGCAGCAGTACTTC. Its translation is CSASRGQQYF.

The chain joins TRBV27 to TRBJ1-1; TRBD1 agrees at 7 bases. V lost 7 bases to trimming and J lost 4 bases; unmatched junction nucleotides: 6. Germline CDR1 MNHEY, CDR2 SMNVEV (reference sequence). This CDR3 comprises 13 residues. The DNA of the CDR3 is TGTGCCAGCAAGCCAGGGGGGTTCACTGAAGCTTTCTTT. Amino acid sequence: CASKPGGFTEAFF.

The CDR3 region is CASSPGLAGAYYEQYF. The CDR3 DNA sequence: TGTGCCAGCAGCCCCGGACTAGCGGGAGCCTACTACGAGCAGTACTTC. The V call is TRBV6-2 or TRBV6-3, the J call TRBJ2-7, with 13 bases lining up with TRBD2. The CDR3 contains 16 residues. Germline values: CDR1 MNHEY, CDR2 SVGEGT. The J segment lost 3 bases and the V segment lost 6 bases, leaving 8 bases of the junction unmatched.

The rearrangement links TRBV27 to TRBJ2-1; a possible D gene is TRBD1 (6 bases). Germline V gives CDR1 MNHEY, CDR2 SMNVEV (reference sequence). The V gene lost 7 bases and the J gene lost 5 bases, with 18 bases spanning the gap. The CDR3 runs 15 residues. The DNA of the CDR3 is TGTGCCAGCACCCTCAGGGGTAGGGGCGACAATGAGCAGTTCTTC. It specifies CASTLRGRGDNEQFF.

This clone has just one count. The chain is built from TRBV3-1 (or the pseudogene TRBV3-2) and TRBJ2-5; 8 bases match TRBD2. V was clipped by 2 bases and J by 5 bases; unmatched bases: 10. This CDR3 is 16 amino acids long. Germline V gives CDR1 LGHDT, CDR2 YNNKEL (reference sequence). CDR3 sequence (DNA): TGTGCCAGCAGCCAATCGGGACTAGTCGGTGGGGAGACCCAGTACTTC. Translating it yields CASSQSGLVGGETQYF.

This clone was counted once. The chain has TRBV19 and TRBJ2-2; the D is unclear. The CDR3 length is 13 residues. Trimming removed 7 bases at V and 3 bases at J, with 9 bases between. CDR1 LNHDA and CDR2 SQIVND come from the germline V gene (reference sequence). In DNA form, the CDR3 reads TGTGCCAGTACGGAGTTCCACACCGGGGAGCTGTTTTTT. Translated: CASTEFHTGELFF.

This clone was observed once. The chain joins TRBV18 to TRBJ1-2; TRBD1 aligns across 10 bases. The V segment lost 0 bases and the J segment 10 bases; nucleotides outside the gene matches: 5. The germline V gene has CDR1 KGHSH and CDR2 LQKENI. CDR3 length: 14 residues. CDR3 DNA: TGTGCCAGCTCACCACCGATAGGACAGGGGGACTACACCTTC. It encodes CASSPPIGQGDYTF.

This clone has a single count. The DNA for the CDR3 is TGTGCCAGCAGCGCAGAAGGGACTAGCAGCTACGAGCAGTACTTC. This sequence encodes CASSAEGTSSYEQYF. The chain couples TRBV9 to TRBJ2-7; 9 bases map to TRBD2. Germline values: CDR1 SGDLS, CDR2 YYNGEE. The CDR3 totals 15 residues. V shed 3 bases and J 3 bases; nucleotides not matched to a gene: 7.

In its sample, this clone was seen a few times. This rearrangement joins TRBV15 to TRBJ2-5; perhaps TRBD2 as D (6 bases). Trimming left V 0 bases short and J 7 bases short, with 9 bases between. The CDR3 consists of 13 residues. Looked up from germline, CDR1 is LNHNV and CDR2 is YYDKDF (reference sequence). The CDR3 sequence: CATSRDVGRTQYF. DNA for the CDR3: TGTGCCACCAGCAGAGATGTCGGGAGGACCCAGTACTTC.

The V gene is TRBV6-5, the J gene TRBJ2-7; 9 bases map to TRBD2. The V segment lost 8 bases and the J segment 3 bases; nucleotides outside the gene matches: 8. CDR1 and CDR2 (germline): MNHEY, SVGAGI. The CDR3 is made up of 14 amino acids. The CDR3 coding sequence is TGTGCCAGCGAGCGGGAGGTCGTGGGCTACGAGCAGTACTTC. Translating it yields CASEREVVGYEQYF.

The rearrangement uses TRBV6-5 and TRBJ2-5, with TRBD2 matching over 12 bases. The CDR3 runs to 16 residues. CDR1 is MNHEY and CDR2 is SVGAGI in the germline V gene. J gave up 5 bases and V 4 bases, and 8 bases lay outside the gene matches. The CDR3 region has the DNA TGTGCCAGCAGTTTTCTGGGGCTAGCGGGAGGGGAGACCCAGTACTTC. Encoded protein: CASSFLGLAGGETQYF.

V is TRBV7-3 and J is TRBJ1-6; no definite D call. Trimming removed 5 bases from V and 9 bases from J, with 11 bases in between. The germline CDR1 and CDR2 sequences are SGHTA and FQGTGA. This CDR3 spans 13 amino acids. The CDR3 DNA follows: TGTGCCAGCAGCGACAATTCTGCTTCACCCCTCCACTTT. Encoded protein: CASSDNSASPLHF.

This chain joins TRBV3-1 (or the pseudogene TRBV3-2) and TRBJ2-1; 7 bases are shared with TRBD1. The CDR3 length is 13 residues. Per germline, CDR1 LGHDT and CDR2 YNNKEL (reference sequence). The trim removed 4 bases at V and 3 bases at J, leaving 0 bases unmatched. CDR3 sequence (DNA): TGTGCCAGCAGCCGGGACAGCTACAATGAGCAGTTCTTC. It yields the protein CASSRDSYNEQFF.